This T cell receptor (beta chain) is from a study of blood T cell repertoires in COVID-19. Study as a whole: T cells, B-cell-depleted T cells, or PBMCs provided the cDNA or gDNA that served as material.

Assay: immunoSEQ multiplex PCR; the TCRdb copy retains only in-frame clones and omits some. The table includes 150,000 to 190,000 clones, about 85% detected once. CDR1 is SGDLS, CDR2 YYNGEE, per germline. The V gene end was trimmed by 1 base and the J gene end by 6 bases; junction bases not matched to a gene: 2. The CDR3 is made up of 15 amino acids. The chain joins TRBV9 to TRBJ2-1; 12 bases agree with TRBD2. This clonotype originated in a woman in her fifties or sixties with COVID-19, enrolled during active disease. Sequenced sample: peripheral blood. The CDR3 loop reads CASSVMTSGGNEQFF. For the CDR3, the DNA is TGTGCCAGCAGCGTAATGACTAGCGGGGGCAATGAGCAGTTCTTC.